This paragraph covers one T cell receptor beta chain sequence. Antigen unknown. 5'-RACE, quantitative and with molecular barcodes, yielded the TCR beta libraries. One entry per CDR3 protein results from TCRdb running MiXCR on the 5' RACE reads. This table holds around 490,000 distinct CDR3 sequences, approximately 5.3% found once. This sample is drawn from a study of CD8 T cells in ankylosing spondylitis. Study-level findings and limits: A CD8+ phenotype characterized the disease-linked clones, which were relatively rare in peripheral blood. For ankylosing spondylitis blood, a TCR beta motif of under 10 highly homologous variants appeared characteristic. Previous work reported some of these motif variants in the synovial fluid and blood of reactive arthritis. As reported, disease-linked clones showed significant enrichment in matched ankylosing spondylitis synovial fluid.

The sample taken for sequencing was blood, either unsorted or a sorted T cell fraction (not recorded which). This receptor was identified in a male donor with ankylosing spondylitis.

The DNA of the CDR3 is TGCAGCGGACAGGACTACGCCAAAAACATTCAGTACTTC. It is translated as CSGQDYAKNIQYF. The chain has TRBV29-1 and TRBJ2-4, with D tentatively TRBD1 or TRBD2 (6 bases each). Trimming cost V 7 bases and J 1 base, with 11 bases left between them. The germline gives CDR1 SQVTM, CDR2 ANQGSEA. This CDR3 comprises 13 residues.